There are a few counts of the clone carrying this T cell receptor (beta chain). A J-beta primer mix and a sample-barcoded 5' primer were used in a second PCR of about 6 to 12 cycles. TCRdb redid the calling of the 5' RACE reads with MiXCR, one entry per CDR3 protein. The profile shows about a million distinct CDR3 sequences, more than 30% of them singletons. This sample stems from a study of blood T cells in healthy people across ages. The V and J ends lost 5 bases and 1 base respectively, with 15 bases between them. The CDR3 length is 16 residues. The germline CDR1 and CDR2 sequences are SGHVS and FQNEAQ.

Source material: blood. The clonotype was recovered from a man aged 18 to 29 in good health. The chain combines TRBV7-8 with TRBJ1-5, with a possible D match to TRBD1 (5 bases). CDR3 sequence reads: CASSPRTGSSNQPQHF. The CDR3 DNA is TGTGCCAGCAGCCCTCGAACAGGATCAAGCAATCAGCCCCAGCATTTT.